Here is one T cell receptor beta chain with its context. CDR1 is SGHTA, CDR2 FQGNSA, per germline. V was clipped by 5 bases and J by 7 bases, with 9 bases between them. The CDR3 covers 12 residues. Each TRB amplification used about 220-500 ng of genomic DNA from blood. This record belongs to a study of T and B cells in COVID-19 patients. Study-wide background: Active-infection patients were older, median roughly 67 years, than recovered patients, median approximately 35 years. Of 20 active-infection patients, some 11 were critically ill with mechanical ventilation or extracorporeal membrane oxygenation. In the active-infection cohort, about 90% of the roughly 20 patients had comorbidities linked to unfavorable COVID-19 outcome.

BIOMED2 TRB-A/B primer pools were used in multiplex TRB PCR. One entry per CDR3 protein results from TCRdb running MiXCR on the multiplex PCR reads. The sample has more than 20,000 distinct CDR3 sequences; 32% are singletons. This sequence was found in a human donor who had recovered from COVID-19. The sample was blood. This chain joins TRBV7-2 and TRBJ2-1, with D perhaps given as TRBD1 or TRBD2 (5 bases each). As DNA, the CDR3 is TGTGCCAGCAGCCTCTGGGGGAATGAGCAGTTCTTC. Translating gives CASSLWGNEQFF.